Listed below are T cell receptor beta chains from one sample, sequenced in a study of blood T cells in healthy people across ages. Each CDR3 protein gets one entry after TCRdb re-called the 5' RACE reads with MiXCR. The sample holds about 800,000 distinct CDR3 sequences; around 25% are singletons and the top ten take around 3.6%. These data also formed part of another study, on T cells of mothers and their children.

Sequencing input: blood. Source of these receptors: a boy aged 5 to 17 in good health. The CDR3 runs from the conserved cysteine through the conserved F or W. D genes are given only for firm matches. The listing skips clone size in some rows; elsewhere it reads once, few, many or a size class.

DNA,CDR3,size,J,V,D
TGTGCCAGCTCACCACCGACTAGCGCCCAAGAGACCCAGTACTTC,CASSPPTSAQETQYF,few,TRBJ2-5,TRBV18,TRBD2
TGCGCCAGCAGCCAAGCTCTAGTAGCCTACGAGCAGTACTTC,CASSQALVAYEQYF,few,TRBJ2-7,TRBV4-3,-
TGTGCCAGCAGTACCGGGACAGCTTACACTGAAGCTTTCTTT,CASSTGTAYTEAFF,few,TRBJ1-1,TRBV12-3/TRBV12-4,TRBD1
TGCGCCAGCAGCCAAGACCACGGCCGATCAACAGGGTTGTACTTC,CASSQDHGRSTGLYF,many,TRBJ2-7,TRBV4-1,-
TGTGCCAGCGGCGTTCGTTTGCTCTACGGGGGGAGCACAGATACGCAGTATTTT,CASGVRLLYGGSTDTQYF,few,TRBJ2-3,TRBV11-2,TRBD2
TGTGCCAGCAGCTTATGGAGTCAAACACCTAGCACAGATACGCAGTATTTT,CASSLWSQTPSTDTQYF,few,TRBJ2-3,TRBV7-8,-
TGCAGCGTTGAGGGGACAGGGGTAGGTGGCTACACCTTC,CSVEGTGVGGYTF,few,TRBJ1-2,TRBV29-1,TRBD1
TGCGCCAGCAGCGGAAGGACAGGGATACAAGAGACCCAGTACTTC,CASSGRTGIQETQYF,few,TRBJ2-5,TRBV5-1,TRBD1
TGTGCCAGCAGCTTAAACCTCATCCAGCCCCAGCATTTT,CASSLNLIQPQHF,few,TRBJ1-5,TRBV7-2,-
TGCGCCAGCAGCATAGGGGCTAGCACAGATACGCAGTATTTT,CASSIGASTDTQYF,few,TRBJ2-3,TRBV5-1,-
TGCGCCAGCAGCTTGGGGACGGTGGAAAACATTCAGTACTTC,CASSLGTVENIQYF,few,TRBJ2-4,TRBV5-1,-
TGTGTCACGGACAGCTTGAACACTGAAGCTTTCTTT,CVTDSLNTEAFF,few,TRBJ1-1,TRBV6-2/TRBV6-3,-
TGTGCCAGCAGTCAGGGACTTCTTAGTTACGAGCAGTACTTC,CASSQGLLSYEQYF,few,TRBJ2-7,TRBV7-2,-
TGTGCCAGCAGTTTTTTCGGTCTCAGGGGTAGCGGCGAGCAGTACTTC,CASSFFGLRGSGEQYF,-,TRBJ2-7,TRBV28,-
TGTGCCAGCAGTGAACGGGGGACAGAGAATGAAAAACTGTTTTTT,CASSERGTENEKLFF,-,TRBJ1-4,TRBV2,TRBD1
TGCAGTGCTCGGGGAAGGGCAGGGGGTTCCTACAATGAGCAGTTCTTC,CSARGRAGGSYNEQFF,few,TRBJ2-1,TRBV20-1,TRBD1
TGCAGTGCTCCCCCGAGACGGGAGGGGAAGACCCAGTACTTC,CSAPPRREGKTQYF,few,TRBJ2-5,TRBV20-1,TRBD2
TGTGCCAGCAGTGAGGGACAGGCCACAGATACGCAGTATTTT,CASSEGQATDTQYF,-,TRBJ2-3,TRBV6-4,TRBD1
TGTGCCAGCAGCTTCAGGACAGGGGATGTATATATCAAAAACACTCAGTACTTC,CASSFRTGDVYIKNTQYF,-,TRBJ2-4,TRBV7-9,TRBD1
TGTGCCAGCAGTTCCCCCCGGGGGGCTAGCGGGGGGCAGGACGAGCAGTACTTC,CASSSPRGASGGQDEQYF,-,TRBJ2-7,TRBV28,TRBD2
TGTGCCAGCTCCCTCCAGGGGGTCTACAATGAGCAGTTCTTC,CASSLQGVYNEQFF,-,TRBJ2-1,TRBV27,TRBD1
TGTGCCAGCAGCTTAGCTAGCGGGGGTAACATTCAGTACTTC,CASSLASGGNIQYF,-,TRBJ2-4,TRBV7-2,TRBD2
TGTGCCAGCAGTTTACTTGCTAGCGGGATCATGAATGAGCAGTTCTTC,CASSLLASGIMNEQFF,-,TRBJ2-1,TRBV28,TRBD2
TGTGCCAGCAGCTTGGGGAAGTCGCGGAACACAGATACGCAGTATTTT,CASSLGKSRNTDTQYF,-,TRBJ2-3,TRBV5-8,-
TGTGCCAGCAGCCAAGATACCGGCAGGCCCTACGAGCAGTACTTC,CASSQDTGRPYEQYF,-,TRBJ2-7,TRBV3-1,-
TGTGCCAGCAGAGACGGGGAGCTGTTTTTT,CASRDGELFF,-,TRBJ2-2,TRBV6-2/TRBV6-3,-
TGCAGCCTCAAGGAGGACACCGGGGAGCTGTTTTTT,CSLKEDTGELFF,few,TRBJ2-2,TRBV29-1,-
TGTGCCACCAGCAGAGCTCCTAGCGGGCAAGAGACCCAGTACTTC,CATSRAPSGQETQYF,-,TRBJ2-5,TRBV15,TRBD2
TGTGCCAGCAGCCAAACTAACTGGGCCCGGGAGACCCAGTACTTC,CASSQTNWARETQYF,-,TRBJ2-5,TRBV3-1,-
TGCGCCAGCAGGGCAAGCGGAGGCTCCTACAATGAGCAGTTCTTC,CASRASGGSYNEQFF,many,TRBJ2-1,TRBV4-3,-
TGCAGTGCTAGAGATGAGGCGGGCAGAACCTTCTCTGGAAACACCATATATTTT,CSARDEAGRTFSGNTIYF,few,TRBJ1-3,TRBV20-1,-
TGCAGCGTTGACCTAGGGACAGTGAACACTGAAGCTTTCTTT,CSVDLGTVNTEAFF,-,TRBJ1-1,TRBV29-1,TRBD1
TGTGCCAGCAGTTTAGGGGCAGGTTTGGGCTACACCTTC,CASSLGAGLGYTF,few,TRBJ1-2,TRBV27,-
TGTGCCAGCAGTCAAGCAGGCAGGCTACAAGAGACCCAGTACTTC,CASSQAGRLQETQYF,-,TRBJ2-5,TRBV9,-
TGTGCCAGCAGCCAGGCTTTAGCGGGACGAGGAGATACGCAGTATTTT,CASSQALAGRGDTQYF,few,TRBJ2-3,TRBV7-2,TRBD2
TGTGCCAGCTCACCGGGTGATTCCAAAAACATTCAGTACTTC,CASSPGDSKNIQYF,few,TRBJ2-4,TRBV18,-
TGCAGTGCTAGTTACCCTTTTGGGCTAGCGGGGGGGTACGAGCAGTACTTC,CSASYPFGLAGGYEQYF,few,TRBJ2-7,TRBV20-1,TRBD2
TGTGCCAGCAGCCAAGATAGGGCTAGCGGGAGTAATGAGCAGTTCTTC,CASSQDRASGSNEQFF,-,TRBJ2-1,TRBV4-2,TRBD2
TGCGCCAGCAGCGGAGAACGGGGAGGCTACACCTTC,CASSGERGGYTF,few,TRBJ1-2,TRBV5-1,-
TGTGCCAGCTCACCGGACAGGGAGGGTGGCTACACCTTC,CASSPDREGGYTF,-,TRBJ1-2,TRBV18,TRBD1